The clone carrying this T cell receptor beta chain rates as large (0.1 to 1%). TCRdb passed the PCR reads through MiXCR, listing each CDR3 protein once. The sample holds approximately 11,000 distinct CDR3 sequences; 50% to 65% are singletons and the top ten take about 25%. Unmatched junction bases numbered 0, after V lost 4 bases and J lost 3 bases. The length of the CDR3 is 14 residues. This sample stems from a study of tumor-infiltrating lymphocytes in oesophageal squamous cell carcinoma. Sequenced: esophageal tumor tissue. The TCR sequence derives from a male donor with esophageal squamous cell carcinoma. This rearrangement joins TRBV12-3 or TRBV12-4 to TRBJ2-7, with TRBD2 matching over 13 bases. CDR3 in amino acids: CASSWTSGGYEQYF. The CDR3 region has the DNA TGTGCCAGCAGTTGGACTAGCGGGGGCTACGAGCAGTACTTC.